This is a list of T cell receptor beta chains from one sample in a study of OX40 agonist ivuxolimab in advanced cancers. Method: immunoSEQ multiplex PCR; TCRdb's copy keeps in-frame clones and lacks some. The sample records 15,000 to 25,000 clones, approximately 83% being singletons. The input for sequencing was CD4+ or CD8+ T cells sorted from blood, taken in a trial of the OX40 agonist ivuxolimab. These receptors originate from an adult with an advanced solid tumor such as melanoma, head and neck, liver or kidney cancer. Both conserved end residues are part of each CDR3. The D gene is left open where the match is weak.

>TRBV7-6|TRBJ2-3|-|13
CASSLGGVVAQYF
TGTGCCAGCAGCTTAGGTGGTGTAGTTGCGCAGTATTTT
>TRBV7-2|TRBJ2-1|TRBD1|17
CASSLFSDTGTGNEQFF
TGTGCCAGCAGCTTATTTTCGGATACGGGGACAGGGAATGAGCAGTTCTTC
>TRBV29-1|TRBJ2-7|TRBD1|14
CSVEVTGSSYEQYF
TGCAGCGTTGAGGTGACAGGGAGCTCCTACGAGCAGTACTTC
>TRBV9|TRBJ1-2|-|15
CASSEGVQGWGGYTF
TGTGCCAGCAGCGAGGGCGTACAGGGTTGGGGTGGCTACACCTTC
>TRBV6-4|TRBJ1-4|-|13
CAGRQWGFEKLFF
TGTGCCGGGAGACAGTGGGGCTTCGAAAAACTGTTTTTT
>TRBV5-4|TRBJ2-7|-|15
CASRTRGGGLDEQYF
TGTGCCAGCAGAACCCGAGGGGGGGGGCTCGACGAGCAGTACTTC
>TRBV9|TRBJ2-7|-|11
CASSPGREQYF
TGTGCCAGCAGCCCCGGCCGGGAGCAGTACTTC
>TRBV2|TRBJ2-5|-|12
CASSDAGETQYF
TGTGCCAGCAGTGATGCGGGGGAGACCCAGTACTTC
>TRBV18|TRBJ2-2|-|14
CASSPPKYTGELFF
TGTGCCAGCTCACCACCGAAGTACACCGGGGAGCTGTTTTTT
>TRBV5-7|TRBJ1-4|-|15
CASSIGGGGNEKLFF
TGTGCCAGCAGCATCGGAGGGGGGGGAAATGAAAAACTGTTTTTT
>TRBV5-6|TRBJ2-4|-|14
CASSLVGSGNIQYF
TGTGCCAGCAGCTTGGTAGGGTCAGGGAACATTCAGTACTTC